These 22 T cell receptor beta chains came from one sample sequenced in a study of early T cells in non-severe SARS-CoV-2 infection. TCRdb reprocessed the 5' RACE reads via MiXCR and lists one record per CDR3 protein. This table holds roughly 47,000 distinct CDR3 sequences, about 23% found once. This sample comprised whole blood, obtained at baseline. These receptors were collected from an adult who was a healthcare worker with PCR-confirmed SARS-CoV-2 infection or an uninfected control (not recorded which).

This chain connects TRBV13 to TRBJ2-7, with D possibly being TRBD1 or TRBD2 (5 bases each). Looked up from germline, CDR1 is PRHDT and CDR2 is FYEKMQ (reference sequence). Trimming cost V 1 base and J 3 bases, with 16 bases left between them. The CDR3 spans 16 residues. CDR3 nucleotides: TGTGCCAGCAGCTTAGTCTCCGGGACGGGGCACTACGAGCAGTACTTC. Its protein product is CASSLVSGTGHYEQYF. The full variable domain, completed using reference TRBV13 and TRBJ2-7, is AAGVIQSPRHLIKEKRETATLKCYPIPRHDTVYWYQQGPGQDPQFLISFYEKMQSDKGSIPDRFSAQQFSDYHSELNMSSLELGDSALYFCASSLVSGTGHYEQYFGPGTRLTVT.

This chain links TRBV20-1 with TRBJ2-7; D might be TRBD1 (6 bases). CDR1 DFQATT and CDR2 SNEGSKA come from the germline V gene (reference sequence). The V end lost 3 bases, the J end lost 3 bases, and 15 bases lay between the germline ends. This CDR3 is 14 amino acids long. Here the CDR3 reads CSASGAGVGYEQYF. The DNA for the CDR3 is TGCAGTGCTAGTGGGGCAGGGGTAGGCTACGAGCAGTACTTC.

The chain joins TRBV6-6 to TRBJ1-5; 10 nucleotides line up with TRBD1. Trimming at V came to 5 bases and at J to 6 bases, leaving 4 bases not matched to a gene. Germline V CDR1 and CDR2: MNHNY, SVGAGI (reference sequence). The CDR3 runs to 14 residues. The chain's CDR3 is CASSPGQGSQPQHF. The CDR3 DNA follows: TGTGCCAGCAGTCCGGGACAGGGGAGTCAGCCCCAGCATTTT.

In its sample, this clonotype was seen a few times. CDR3 DNA sequence: TGTGCCAGCAGCCCTACTAGCGGGGGCTGGGAGACCCAGTACTTC. Translating it yields CASSPTSGGWETQYF. The V call is TRBV7-3, the J call TRBJ2-5, with 11 bases matching TRBD2. The J segment lost 5 bases and the V segment lost 5 bases, leaving 7 bases of the junction unmatched. CDR3 length equals 15 residues. Germline lookup yields CDR1 SGHTA and CDR2 FQGTGA.

The CDR3 DNA is TGTGCCAGCAGCTGGGGGCAATTCATCGGCACAGATACGCAGTATTTT. Protein product: CASSWGQFIGTDTQYF. The chain combines TRBV6-1 with TRBJ2-3; D may be TRBD1 (6 bases). CDR1 is MNHNS and CDR2 is SASEGT in the germline V gene. V dropped 6 bases and J dropped 1 base, with 17 bases sitting between them. CDR3 size: 16 residues.

CDR3 sequence: CASSLGGLGELFF. CDR3 nucleotides: TGTGCCAGCAGTTTAGGGGGGCTCGGGGAGCTGTTTTTT. The chain employs TRBV12-3 or TRBV12-4 and TRBJ2-2; D is possibly TRBD1 (6 bases). The CDR3 has 13 amino acids. V was trimmed by 1 base and J by 7 bases, leaving 7 bases between them.

This clonotype turned up a few times. The V and J genes are TRBV19 and TRBJ1-1, with D unresolved. The germline V gene has CDR1 LNHDA and CDR2 SQIVND (reference sequence). The CDR3 sequence is 14 residues long. Trimming stripped 9 bases from V and 3 bases from J, with 17 bases between. CDR3 protein: CASHAVRVDTEAFF. The CDR3 DNA sequence: TGTGCCAGCCACGCCGTTCGGGTGGACACTGAAGCTTTCTTT.

This clonotype was seen a few times. The J gene is TRBJ1-5, the V gene TRBV19; D gene uncertain. The CDR3 length is 16 residues. Germline V gene data show CDR1 as LNHDA and CDR2 as SQIVND (reference sequence). V lost 7 bases to trimming and J lost 5 bases, with 21 bases between them. CDR3 sequence (DNA): TGTGCCAGTACAAGTGGTTCCCCCCCCAGCCATCAGCCCCAGCATTTT. Translating gives CASTSGSPPSHQPQHF.

The chain is built from TRBV24-1 and TRBJ2-3; D is possibly TRBD2 (5 bases). The CDR3 is 14 residues long. Germline assignment: CDR1 KGHDR and CDR2 SFDVKD. Trimming took 2 bases from V and 8 from J, leaving 13 bases between them. The CDR3 sequence: CATSDSTLGGTQYF. CDR3 nucleotide sequence: TGTGCCACCAGTGATTCCACTCTAGGAGGTACGCAGTATTTT.

V gene TRBV7-6 combines with J gene TRBJ2-5; TRBD2 matches at 14 bases. Per the germline V gene, CDR1 is SGHVS and CDR2 is FNYEAQ. CDR3 length equals 18 residues. V was clipped by 5 bases and J by 3 bases; unmatched bases: 11. The CDR3 reads CASSARLAGGPEEETQYF. The DNA for the CDR3 is TGTGCCAGCAGCGCTCGACTAGCGGGGGGGCCCGAAGAAGAGACCCAGTACTTC. The variable domain in full, with the rest retrieved from reference TRBV7-6 and TRBJ2-5, is GAGVSQSPRYKVTKRGQDVALRCDPISGHVSLYWYRQALGQGPEFLTYFNYEAQQDKSGLPNDRFSAERPEGSISTLTIQRTEQRDSAMYRCASSARLAGGPEEETQYFGPGTRLLVL.

The CDR3 loop reads CASSAGTEIYEQYF. In nucleotides, the CDR3 is TGTGCCAGCAGCGCAGGGACAGAGATCTACGAGCAGTACTTC. The chain uses TRBV9 and TRBJ2-7; 7 nucleotides align to TRBD1. The CDR3 sequence is 14 residues long. Germline CDR1 SGDLS, CDR2 YYNGEE. With 3 bases clipped from V and 3 bases from J, the junction kept 6 bases outside the gene matches.

The chain uses TRBV5-4 and TRBJ2-5; D might be TRBD2 (5 bases). The CDR3 spans 15 residues. Trimming cost V 0 bases and J 2 bases, with 11 bases left between them. Germline CDR1 is SGHNT and CDR2 is YYREEE (reference sequence). The CDR3 nucleotides are TGTGCCAGCAGCTTGGCAGGAGGAGTGCAAGAGACCCAGTACTTC. This translates into CASSLAGGVQETQYF.

V is TRBV7-9 and J is TRBJ2-3; possible D gene TRBD2, 5 bases. There are 13 residues in the CDR3. Per the germline V gene, CDR1 is SEHNR and CDR2 is FQNEAQ (reference sequence). Trimming pared 9 bases from V and 0 bases from J, leaving 10 bases between. As DNA, the CDR3 is TGTGCCAGTTACCCGGGGAGCACAGATACGCAGTATTTT. This translates into CASYPGSTDTQYF.

The rearrangement joins TRBV12-3 or TRBV12-4 to TRBJ1-1; D call uncertain. Trimming took 1 base from V and 0 from J, leaving 6 bases between them. This CDR3 spans 14 amino acids. The CDR3 DNA is TGTGCCAGCAGTTTAGGGACTATGAACACTGAAGCTTTCTTT. It specifies CASSLGTMNTEAFF.

J is TRBJ1-2 and V is TRBV7-2, with 8 bases fitting TRBD1. The junction had 9 bases not matched to a gene; V was cut back by 5 bases and J by 7 bases. The CDR3 is made up of 14 amino acids. Germline CDR1 SGHTA, CDR2 FQGNSA. The CDR3 protein is CASSPTQGASGYTF. CDR3 coding DNA: TGTGCCAGCAGCCCAACTCAGGGGGCTAGTGGCTACACCTTC.

The rearrangement joins TRBV14 to TRBJ2-6; weak D call: TRBD2 (5 bases). Between the trimmed V and J ends, which lost 5 bases and 0 bases, there was a span of 11 bases. Germline lookup yields CDR1 SGHDN and CDR2 FVKESK. The CDR3 spans 16 residues. Here the CDR3 DNA reads TGTGCCAGCAGCTACATCCGGGGCTCTGGGGCCAACGTCCTGACTTTC. This translates into CASSYIRGSGANVLTF.

This clonotype came up a few times. The chain employs TRBV11-2 and TRBJ2-7; 9 nucleotides line up with TRBD1. The CDR3 totals 16 residues. Per the germline V gene, CDR1 is SGHAT and CDR2 is FQNNGV. The J segment lost 3 bases and the V segment lost 6 bases, leaving 12 bases of the junction unmatched. The CDR3 sequence: CASRLNPGTGIYEQYF. For the CDR3, the DNA is TGTGCCAGCAGACTAAACCCCGGGACAGGGATCTACGAGCAGTACTTC.

CDR3 DNA sequence: TGTGCCAGCAGTCCACTTGAGGGGGGGCAAGAGACCCAGTACTTC. Residues: CASSPLEGGQETQYF. V gene TRBV6-5 combines with J gene TRBJ2-5; maybe TRBD2 (7 bases). The CDR3 is 15 residues long. Looked up from germline, CDR1 is MNHEY and CDR2 is SVGAGI. Deletions cut 5 bases from V and 2 bases from J, with 15 bases between.

This clonotype was observed a few times. This chain uses TRBV6-1 with TRBJ1-5, with D unclear. The germline V gene has CDR1 MNHNS and CDR2 SASEGT. The ends were cut back, 1 base at V and 2 bases at J, with 0 bases in the middle. This CDR3 has 12 residues. This CDR3 is CASSEGNQPQHF. The CDR3 DNA is TGTGCCAGCAGTGAAGGCAATCAGCCCCAGCATTTT.

The CDR3 DNA sequence: TGTGCCAGCAGCTCGCCCCCGGCGGGCCAAGAGACCCAGTACTTC. This codes for CASSSPPAGQETQYF. The gene calls are TRBV7-8 and TRBJ2-5; possible D gene TRBD2, 5 bases. From germline, CDR1 is SGHVS and CDR2 FQNEAQ. Between the trimmed V and J ends, which lost 4 bases and 1 base, there was a span of 13 bases. The CDR3 has 15 residues.

This clonotype was seen at least ten times. The chain couples TRBV19 to TRBJ2-6; 7 bases align to TRBD1. Trimming removed 5 bases from V and 2 bases from J; junction bases left unmatched: 15. CDR1 and CDR2 (germline): LNHDA, SQIVND (reference sequence). The CDR3 loop spans 19 amino acids. This CDR3 is CASSARGGRGKAGANVLTF. As DNA, the CDR3 is TGTGCCAGTAGTGCCAGGGGCGGCAGGGGGAAAGCTGGGGCCAACGTCCTGACTTTC. Filled out from reference TRBV19 and TRBJ2-6, the complete variable domain reads DGGITQSPKYLFRKEGQNVTLSCEQNLNHDAMYWYRQDPGQGLRLIYYSQIVNDFQKGDIAEGYSVSREKKESFPLTVTSAQKNPTAFYLCASSARGGRGKAGANVLTFGAGSRLTVL.

The V call is TRBV6-5, the J call TRBJ1-2; D might be TRBD1 (6 bases). CDR1 MNHEY and CDR2 SVGAGI come from the germline V gene. This CDR3 is built from 12 residues. With 5 bases removed from V and 8 bases from J, the gap between germline ends came to 12 bases. The CDR3 loop is CASSGPGEGYTF. The CDR3 nucleotides are TGTGCCAGCAGTGGACCAGGGGAAGGCTACACCTTC.